These 28 T cell receptor beta chains share one sample of origin, sequenced in a study of OX40 agonist ivuxolimab in advanced cancers. Here immunoSEQ multiplex PCR was the method, and the copy in TCRdb shows in-frame clones only, minus some. The data contain around 76,000 clones, 70% to 85% of them seen just once; the ten biggest clones take up about 1%. The specimen was CD4+ or CD8+ T cells sorted from blood, collected in a trial of the OX40 agonist ivuxolimab. These TCRs come from an adult with an advanced solid tumor such as melanoma, head and neck, liver or kidney cancer.

This rearrangement joins TRBV2 to TRBJ1-2; 9 bases line up with TRBD1. Trimming took 6 bases from V and 0 from J; bases not matched to a gene: 2. CDR3 length equals 14 residues. Looked up from germline, CDR1 is SNHLY and CDR2 is FYNNEI. DNA for the CDR3: TGTGCCAGCAGGGGGACAGGGCCTAACTATGGCTACACCTTC. The encoded protein is CASRGTGPNYGYTF.

This clone was observed a single time. The V gene is TRBV5-4, the J gene TRBJ1-1; TRBD1 agrees at 11 bases. The CDR3 spans 15 residues. In germline, CDR1 is SGHNT, CDR2 YYREEE (reference sequence). V lost 4 bases to trimming and J lost 3 bases; unmatched junction nucleotides: 5. DNA for the CDR3: TGTGCCAGCAGCGATCCGGGACAGGGGGACACTGAAGCTTTCTTT. Amino acids: CASSDPGQGDTEAFF.

This chain links TRBV6-6 with TRBJ1-1; D perhaps matches TRBD1 (6 bases). Germline-derived CDR1 and CDR2 are MNHNY and SVGAGI (reference sequence). The V and J ends lost 6 bases and 7 bases respectively, with 12 bases between them. CDR3 length equals 12 residues. CDR3 in DNA: TGTGCCAGCAGCTTGGGACAACTTGAAGCTTTCTTT. Protein sequence: CASSLGQLEAFF.

This sequence joins TRBV10-3 and TRBJ2-7; weak D call: TRBD2 (5 bases). Trimming cost V 0 bases and J 7 bases, with 13 bases left between them. The length of the CDR3 is 14 residues. The germline V gene has CDR1 ENHRY and CDR2 SYGVKD. The chain's CDR3 is CAISESAGGREQYF. CDR3 nucleotide sequence: TGTGCCATCAGTGAGTCGGCAGGCGGGCGGGAGCAGTACTTC.

This chain uses TRBV7-6 with TRBJ2-5; 9 nucleotides match TRBD1. The CDR3 is made up of 15 amino acids. CDR1 is SGHVS, CDR2 FNYEAQ, per germline. The V gene end was trimmed by 4 bases and the J gene end by 3 bases; junction bases not matched to a gene: 6. CDR3 protein: CASSSWTGAKETQYF. In DNA form, the CDR3 reads TGTGCCAGCAGCTCCTGGACAGGGGCGAAAGAGACCCAGTACTTC.

This chain joins TRBV7-9 and TRBJ1-1; no definite D call. The CDR3 is made up of 13 amino acids. Trimming shortened V by 1 base and J by 6 bases, and 9 bases separated the two germline ends. CDR1 is SEHNR and CDR2 is FQNEAQ in the germline V gene (reference sequence). The CDR3, as DNA: TGTGCCAGCAGCTTAGACTGGCAGCCTGAAGCTTTCTTT. Protein: CASSLDWQPEAFF.

There are many counts of this clone. J is TRBJ1-4 and V is TRBV18; D unclear. The CDR3 runs to 14 residues. Germline CDR1 and CDR2: KGHSH and LQKENI. V dropped 6 bases and J dropped 2 bases, with 10 bases sitting between them. CDR3 nucleotide sequence: TGTGCCAGCTCCCGGCTGGGGACTAATGAAAAACTGTTTTTT. The encoded protein is CASSRLGTNEKLFF.

The V call is TRBV7-9, the J call TRBJ1-2, with D unclear. The ends were cut back, 5 bases at V and 8 bases at J, with 18 bases in the middle. The germline V gene has CDR1 SEHNR and CDR2 FQNEAQ (reference sequence). This CDR3 has 14 residues. DNA of the CDR3: TGTGCCAGCAGCAGCGACACGGGAAATGGAGGCTACACCTTC. Residues: CASSSDTGNGGYTF.

The V gene is TRBV19, the J gene TRBJ1-1, with D hard to call. The CDR3 length is 13 residues. Between the trimmed V and J ends, which lost 1 base and 11 bases, there was a span of 14 bases. Germline values: CDR1 LNHDA, CDR2 SQIVND (reference sequence). The CDR3 loop reads CASSIGTVPAAFF. The CDR3 DNA follows: TGTGCCAGTAGTATAGGGACGGTTCCCGCCGCTTTCTTT.

This clone occurred once. This chain uses TRBV6-1 with TRBJ2-5; TRBD1 matches at 7 bases. Looked up from germline, CDR1 is MNHNS and CDR2 is SASEGT. The length of the CDR3 is 14 residues. J was trimmed by 4 bases and V by 3 bases; bases with no gene match: 5. The CDR3 region is CASSDVRGPETQYF. Here the CDR3 DNA reads TGTGCCAGCAGTGATGTTAGGGGGCCAGAGACCCAGTACTTC.

V gene TRBV7-9 combines with J gene TRBJ2-3, with TRBD1 identical over 12 bases. The length of the CDR3 is 16 residues. V trimming: 1 base; J trimming: 5 bases; junction bases outside the gene matches: 4. Germline CDR1 is SEHNR and CDR2 is FQNEAQ (reference sequence). CDR3 in DNA: TGTGCCAGCAGCTTAGTTGGGACAGGGGGCAGAGATACGCAGTATTTT. Amino acids: CASSLVGTGGRDTQYF.

This clone is classed as medium-sized. This rearrangement joins TRBV7-2 to TRBJ2-7, with a possible D match to TRBD1 (5 bases). V lost 1 base and J 0 bases, leaving 10 bases between the germline ends. The germline V gene has CDR1 SGHTA and CDR2 FQGNSA. CDR3 size: 15 residues. CDR3 region: CASSLVQVLSYEQYF. The CDR3 DNA sequence: TGTGCCAGCAGCTTAGTACAGGTCCTCTCCTACGAGCAGTACTTC.

A few counts support this clone. The genes are TRBV5-1 and TRBJ2-5; 11 bases align to TRBD2. The CDR3 covers 15 residues. Germline CDR1 is SGHRS and CDR2 is YFSETQ. J lost 3 bases, V lost 4 bases, and 5 bases had no gene match. The CDR3 spells CASSLLTSGEETQYF. As DNA, the CDR3 is TGCGCCAGCAGCCTCCTGACTAGCGGGGAAGAGACCCAGTACTTC.

The chain is built from TRBV5-1 and TRBJ1-4, with D unclear. The germline gives CDR1 SGHRS, CDR2 YFSETQ. The CDR3 runs to 13 residues. V lost 4 bases and J lost 4, with 8 bases in between. CDR3: CASSQEINEKLFF. The CDR3 bases are TGCGCCAGCAGCCAGGAAATTAATGAAAAACTGTTTTTT.

The V call is TRBV7-2, the J call TRBJ2-1; TRBD2 matches at 8 bases. Germline CDR1 reads SGHTA; CDR2 reads FQGNSA. Germline trimming cut 11 bases from V and 7 bases from J; bases unmatched to any gene: 16. The CDR3 extends over 15 amino acids. DNA of the CDR3: TGTGCCGGAACCCACGGGCGGGGGGTTCGTAATGAGCAGTTCTTC. The encoded protein is CAGTHGRGVRNEQFF.

This chain connects TRBV6-5 to TRBJ2-7, with 10 bases fitting TRBD2. The CDR3 consists of 16 residues. Germline trimming cut 2 bases from V and 6 bases from J; bases unmatched to any gene: 10. CDR1 and CDR2 from the germline V gene are MNHEY and SVGAGI. The DNA for the CDR3 is TGTGCCAGCAGTTACAAGCGGGGGGGTATAGTATGCGAGCAGTACTTC. This gives the protein CASSYKRGGIVCEQYF.

The genes are TRBV5-6 and TRBJ2-7; 11 bases line up with TRBD2. The J segment lost 3 bases and the V segment lost 0 bases, leaving 2 bases of the junction unmatched. The germline V gene has CDR1 SGHDT and CDR2 YYEEEE. The CDR3 is 15 residues long. For the CDR3, the DNA is TGTGCCAGCAGCTTGGGCCTAGCGGGGGGCTACGAGCAGTACTTC. This encodes CASSLGLAGGYEQYF.

V usage is TRBV7-9 and J usage is TRBJ2-5; possibly TRBD1 for D (5 bases). CDR3 length equals 14 residues. With 2 bases removed from V and 5 bases from J, the gap between germline ends came to 12 bases. Germline lookup yields CDR1 SEHNR and CDR2 FQNEAQ (reference sequence). The CDR3 is CASSLQGWRETQYF. The CDR3 bases are TGTGCCAGCAGCTTACAGGGTTGGCGGGAGACCCAGTACTTC.

The chain couples TRBV9 to TRBJ1-1, with D hard to call. Germline CDR1 reads SGDLS; CDR2 reads YYNGEE. This CDR3 is built from 12 residues. V was shortened by 1 base and J by 4 bases, with 5 bases between the two germline ends. CDR3 sequence reads: CASSVFGTEAFF. CDR3 nucleotides: TGTGCCAGCAGCGTATTTGGCACTGAAGCTTTCTTT.

The chain employs TRBV18 and TRBJ1-1, with D hard to call. CDR1 KGHSH and CDR2 LQKENI come from the germline V gene. The CDR3 is made up of 13 amino acids. Trimming removed 0 bases from V and 9 bases from J, with 11 bases in between. CDR3 protein: CASSPPMGWKAFF. The CDR3 DNA reads TGTGCCAGCTCACCACCTATGGGATGGAAAGCTTTCTTT.

This rearrangement joins TRBV27 to TRBJ1-1; D may be TRBD1 (6 bases). Germline V gene sequence: CDR1 MNHEY, CDR2 SMNVEV (reference sequence). The V end was cut by 5 bases, the J end by 3 bases, with 19 bases between. This CDR3 contains 16 residues. Here the CDR3 DNA reads TGTGCCAGCAGTGACAATTGGGGGGCTGGGGACACTGAAGCTTTCTTT. It encodes CASSDNWGAGDTEAFF.

The chain links TRBV6-1 to TRBJ1-2; tentatively, D is TRBD1 (5 bases). CDR3 length equals 15 residues. CDR1 is MNHNS, CDR2 SASEGT, per germline. V gave up 10 bases and J gave up 4 bases, with 22 bases separating them. The DNA for the CDR3 is TGTGCCACTCTAAGGAGGGGCGCGGAGGCCTATGGCTACACCTTC. Encoded protein: CATLRRGAEAYGYTF.

The J gene is TRBJ2-1, the V gene TRBV2; 11 bases fit TRBD2. The CDR3 loop spans 17 amino acids. CDR1 SNHLY and CDR2 FYNNEI come from the germline V gene. Trimming at V came to 3 bases and at J to 9 bases, leaving 13 bases not matched to a gene. CDR3 nucleotide sequence: TGTGCCAGCAGTGATGAAGGTAGCGGGGGGGCTGGGGCTGAGCAGTTCTTC. Its translation is CASSDEGSGGAGAEQFF.

V is TRBV11-2 and J is TRBJ1-2; D is ambiguous. The CDR3 has 13 amino acids. Germline CDR1 and CDR2: SGHAT and FQNNGV. Trimming took 4 bases from V and 7 from J, leaving 13 bases between them. CDR3 coding DNA: TGTGCCAGCAGCTCCCTGCGAGGTTCTGGCTACACCTTC. Protein product: CASSSLRGSGYTF. Combining the CDR3 with reference TRBV11-2 and TRBJ1-2 gives the whole variable domain EAGVAQSPRYKIIEKRQSVAFWCNPISGHATLYWYQQILGQGPKLLIQFQNNGVVDDSQLPKDRFSAERLKGVDSTLKIQPAKLEDSAVYLCASSSLRGSGYTFGSGTRLTVV.

This chain connects TRBV5-1 to TRBJ1-6; 10 bases agree with TRBD1. Germline V CDR1 and CDR2: SGHRS, YFSETQ. The CDR3 consists of 15 residues. V lost 4 bases to trimming and J lost 6 bases; unmatched junction nucleotides: 4. CDR3 nucleotide sequence: TGCGCCAGCAGCCCAGGACAGGGGGGTAATTCACCCCTCCACTTT. It translates to CASSPGQGGNSPLHF.

The chain employs TRBV19 and TRBJ2-2; weak D call: TRBD2 (7 bases). Germline CDR1 reads LNHDA; CDR2 reads SQIVND (reference sequence). The CDR3 runs to 14 residues. The V and J ends lost 3 bases and 5 bases respectively, with 10 bases between them. Here the CDR3 reads CASSMRGGTGELFF. The CDR3 DNA reads TGTGCCAGTAGTATGAGGGGGGGAACCGGGGAGCTGTTTTTT.

The chain links TRBV5-5 to TRBJ1-1; D ambiguous. This CDR3 has 15 residues. V dropped 0 bases and J dropped 0 bases, with 9 bases sitting between them. The V gene's germline CDR1 is SGHKS and CDR2 YYEKEE (reference sequence). The DNA of the CDR3 is TGTGCCAGCAGCTTGGATAGACGGATGAACACTGAAGCTTTCTTT. Amino acid sequence: CASSLDRRMNTEAFF.

This clone was picked up a small number of times. The genes are TRBV7-8 and TRBJ1-3; the D is unclear. V lost 1 base, J lost 0 bases, and 10 bases lay in between. This CDR3 is 16 amino acids long. Germline values: CDR1 SGHVS, CDR2 FQNEAQ. CDR3 DNA sequence: TGTGCCAGCAGCTTAGGTCCGAGAAGCTCTGGAAACACCATATATTTT. This translates into CASSLGPRSSGNTIYF. The full variable domain, with the rest looked up from reference TRBV7-8 and TRBJ1-3, is GAGVSQSPRYKVAKRGQDVALRCDPISGHVSLFWYQQALGQGPEFLTYFQNEAQLDKSGLPSDRFFAERPEGSVSTLKIQRTQQEDSAVYLCASSLGPRSSGNTIYFGEGSWLTVV.